The sequence of this T cell receptor beta chain was determined in a study of human T cells and chemical hapten exposure. Study details: For sensitization, 2% DPC was applied to a 2 cm by 2 cm patch of upper inner arm skin. Patches with 0.01% DPC went on the upper back, and the tests were read at 6 days.

This clonotype came up many times. It was the library that attached unique molecular identifiers to individual cDNA molecules. TCRdb analysed the RACE reads with MiXCR anew, one entry per CDR3 protein. The data contain about 350,000 distinct CDR3 sequences, roughly 6.3% of them singletons. The time point is: patch test 2, 6 weeks after DPC sensitization. Treatment here: therapeutic diphenylcyclopropenone sensitization with weekly scalp DPC. Donation of samples came from alopecia patients who were 18 to 70 years old and suitable for DPC. Trimming shortened V by 3 bases and J by 6 bases, and 16 bases separated the two germline ends. The CDR3 has 14 residues. Germline CDR1 DFQATT, CDR2 SNEGSKA (reference sequence).

This TCR derives from a woman in her late teens or twenties with alopecia areata. Some clones in this sample may be carry-over from other donors' samples. The sample was whole blood, taken in connection with sensitization to the hapten diphenylcyclopropenone (DPC). J is TRBJ2-3 and V is TRBV20-1; D perhaps matches TRBD1 (5 bases). The CDR3 here is CSASGRGKPDTQYF. Written as DNA, the CDR3 is TGCAGTGCTAGCGGAAGGGGCAAACCGGATACGCAGTATTTT.